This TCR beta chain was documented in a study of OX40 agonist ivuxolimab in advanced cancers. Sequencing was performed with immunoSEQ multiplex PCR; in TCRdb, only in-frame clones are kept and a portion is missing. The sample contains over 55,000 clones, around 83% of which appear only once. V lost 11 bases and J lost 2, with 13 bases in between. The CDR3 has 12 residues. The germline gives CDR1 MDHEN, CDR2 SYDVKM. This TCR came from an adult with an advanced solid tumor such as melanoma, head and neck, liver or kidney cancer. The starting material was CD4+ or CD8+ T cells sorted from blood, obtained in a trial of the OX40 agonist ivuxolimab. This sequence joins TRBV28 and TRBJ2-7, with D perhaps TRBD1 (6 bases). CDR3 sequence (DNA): TGTGCCCCAGAGGGGGAGACCTACGAGCAGTACTTC. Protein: CAPEGETYEQYF.